This passage covers 29 T cell receptor beta chains from one sample sequenced in a study of T and B cells in COVID-19 patients. From blood, about 220-500 ng of genomic DNA served as TRB template. TRB rearrangements were amplified by multiplex PCR with BIOMED2 TRB-A/B primers. Via MiXCR, TCRdb re-called the multiplex PCR reads, giving one row per CDR3 protein. The table has 5,500 to 8,500 distinct CDR3 sequences, more than 20% seen once; the top ten hold more than 3.5%. Sequenced material: blood. These receptors all stem from a human donor who had recovered from COVID-19.

This chain connects TRBV7-2 to TRBJ2-3; D perhaps matches TRBD2 (5 bases). Per the germline V gene, CDR1 is SGHTA and CDR2 is FQGNSA. Trimming removed 0 bases at V and 8 bases at J, with 6 bases between. The CDR3 loop spans 12 amino acids. CDR3 region: CASSLAAGTQYF. The DNA of the CDR3 is TGTGCCAGCAGCTTAGCGGCGGGTACGCAGTATTTT.

By its share, this clonotype is medium-sized. V gene TRBV5-4 combines with J gene TRBJ1-2; D remains unclear. The CDR3 covers 13 residues. Looked up from germline, CDR1 is SGHNT and CDR2 is YYREEE (reference sequence). V was trimmed by 2 bases and J by 2 bases, leaving 7 bases between them. In DNA, the CDR3 is TGTGCCAGCAGCTTCAACCCGAACTATGGCTACACCTTC. As protein: CASSFNPNYGYTF.

V gene TRBV20-1 combines with J gene TRBJ2-5; D might be TRBD1 or TRBD2, each matching 5 bases. Germline CDR1 is DFQATT and CDR2 is SNEGSKA (reference sequence). Between the trimmed V and J ends, which lost 3 bases and 7 bases, there was a span of 18 bases. The CDR3 consists of 14 residues. DNA of the CDR3: TGCAGTGCTAGGGGGGTGGTGCGTGGGGGGACCCAGTACTTC. Amino acid sequence: CSARGVVRGGTQYF.

This clonotype is medium-sized by share. The chain joins TRBV15 to TRBJ1-4; 9 positions match TRBD1. The J segment lost 5 bases and the V segment lost 0 bases, leaving 7 bases of the junction unmatched. Germline V gene lookup returns CDR1 LNHNV and CDR2 YYDKDF (reference sequence). CDR3 size: 17 residues. DNA for the CDR3: TGTGCCACCAGCAGAGATCTGGGACAGGGTACAAATGAAAAACTGTTTTTT. It codes for CATSRDLGQGTNEKLFF.

Worth noting for this clonotype: A much larger clone lies a single base off, so this may be a read error. This rearrangement joins TRBV6-1 to TRBJ2-2; D might be TRBD1 (5 bases). This CDR3 comprises 15 residues. V was shortened by 5 bases and J by 7 bases, with 17 bases between the two germline ends. Germline values: CDR1 MNHNS, CDR2 SASEGT. The CDR3 reads CASSKSSQGIGELFF. As DNA, the CDR3 is TGTGCCAGCAGTAAGTCTTCTCAGGGCATCGGGGAGCTGTTTTTT.

The CDR3 nucleotides read TGCGCCAGCAGCTTGTATGGGACAACTAATGAAAAACTGTTTTTT. Translation: CASSLYGTTNEKLFF. J is TRBJ1-4 and V is TRBV5-1; the D is unclear. V lost 1 base to trimming and J lost 0 bases, with 7 bases between them. Germline V gene lookup returns CDR1 SGHRS and CDR2 YFSETQ. The CDR3 is 15 residues long.

This clonotype has a single count. The chain recombines TRBV20-1 with TRBJ2-5, with a possible D match to TRBD1 (5 bases). V was clipped by 6 bases and J by 2 bases, with 22 bases between them. This CDR3 has 16 amino acids. CDR1 DFQATT and CDR2 SNEGSKA come from the germline V gene (reference sequence). The CDR3 loop reads CSAPDRQGARQETQYF. The DNA of the CDR3 is TGCAGTGCGCCAGATCGGCAAGGGGCTCGGCAAGAGACCCAGTACTTC.

This clonotype is labeled as medium-sized. This chain links TRBV19 with TRBJ1-2; maybe TRBD1 (5 bases). CDR3 length equals 15 residues. Germline V gene lookup returns CDR1 LNHDA and CDR2 SQIVND (reference sequence). V lost 3 bases to trimming and J lost 0 bases, with 11 bases between them. In DNA form, the CDR3 reads TGTGCCAGTAGTATCGGGACTGAAGCTAACTATGGCTACACCTTC. Translating it yields CASSIGTEANYGYTF.

This clonotype is medium-sized by share. The chain has TRBV5-6 and TRBJ1-2; 7 bases line up with TRBD1. The V gene's germline CDR1 is SGHDT and CDR2 YYEEEE. The CDR3 sequence is 13 residues long. V dropped 6 bases and J dropped 2; count of bases not matched to a gene: 4. The CDR3 spells CASILQGNYGYTF. DNA of the CDR3: TGTGCCAGCATCTTACAGGGGAACTATGGCTACACCTTC.

This clonotype was seen at least ten times. This rearrangement joins TRBV10-3 to TRBJ2-7; D is perhaps TRBD1 (7 bases). The V end lost 6 bases, the J end lost 0 bases, and 12 bases lay between the germline ends. CDR1 and CDR2 from the germline V gene are ENHRY and SYGVKD. This CDR3 has 14 residues. The CDR3: CAIREGQFSYEQYF. For the CDR3, the DNA is TGTGCCATCAGGGAGGGACAGTTCTCCTACGAGCAGTACTTC.

The CDR3 DNA reads as TGCAGTGCGACGGGGGAGCCCGCGGGAGATACGCAGTATTTT. Translated, it gives CSATGEPAGDTQYF. The chain uses TRBV20-1 and TRBJ2-3, with D possibly TRBD2 on 6 matching bases. Germline V gene sequence: CDR1 DFQATT, CDR2 SNEGSKA (reference sequence). Trimming left V 6 bases short and J 5 bases short, with 18 bases between. This CDR3 is built from 14 residues.

By its share, this clonotype is medium-sized (0.01 to 0.1%). The genes are TRBV19 and TRBJ2-4; D possibly corresponds to TRBD2 (7 bases). CDR1 LNHDA and CDR2 SQIVND come from the germline V gene (reference sequence). V was pared by 3 bases and J by 2 bases, with 17 bases between. This CDR3 comprises 17 residues. Written as DNA, the CDR3 is TGTGCCAGTAGTATTGAGGGGGGGCAGAGGACCAAAAACATTCAGTACTTC. Translation gives CASSIEGGQRTKNIQYF.

Here the CDR3 reads CASSQDRRANYNEQFF. The CDR3 DNA follows: TGTGCCAGCAGCCAAGATAGGCGAGCGAATTACAATGAGCAGTTCTTC. The V gene is TRBV14, the J gene TRBJ2-1, with D unresolved. V was pared by 0 bases and J by 4 bases, with 13 bases between. CDR1 and CDR2 (germline): SGHDN, FVKESK. The CDR3 is 16 amino acids.

This clonotype appeared many times. This sequence joins TRBV18 and TRBJ1-1; no reliable D call. Trimming removed 5 bases from V and 0 bases from J, with 4 bases in between. The CDR3 loop spans 12 amino acids. Germline V gives CDR1 KGHSH, CDR2 LQKENI. The CDR3 bases are TGTGCCAGCTCAGGACTGAACACTGAAGCTTTCTTT. Translation: CASSGLNTEAFF.

Sample share makes this clonotype medium-sized (0.01 to 0.1%). The chain employs TRBV5-5 and TRBJ2-7; D remains unclear. The germline CDR1 and CDR2 sequences are SGHKS and YYEKEE (reference sequence). The CDR3 contains 15 residues. Deletions cut 2 bases from V and 2 bases from J, with 14 bases between. In DNA form, the CDR3 reads TGTGCCAGCAGCTTTCGCGACATGGACCCCTACGAGCAGTACTTC. Translating it yields CASSFRDMDPYEQYF.

The chain links TRBV20-1 to TRBJ2-7; the match to TRBD2 covers 9 bases. This CDR3 is built from 15 residues. The germline CDR1 and CDR2 sequences are DFQATT and SNEGSKA (reference sequence). V shed 1 base and J 1 base; nucleotides not matched to a gene: 5. CDR3 in DNA: TGCAGTGCTAGAGTACCTCTAGCGGGGTCCTACGAGCAGTACTTC. Residues: CSARVPLAGSYEQYF.

The V call is TRBV5-1, the J call TRBJ2-7, with 7 bases fitting TRBD2. This CDR3 contains 16 residues. V shed 4 bases, J shed 6 bases, and the junction held 16 bases outside the gene matches. Germline V gives CDR1 SGHRS, CDR2 YFSETQ. This chain's CDR3 is CASSLGGGGATGEQYF. The CDR3 DNA is TGCGCCAGCAGCCTTGGTGGGGGAGGGGCTACGGGCGAGCAGTACTTC.

The chain combines TRBV5-1 with TRBJ2-5, with 8 bases that match TRBD2. Germline-derived CDR1 and CDR2 are SGHRS and YFSETQ. CDR3 length equals 15 residues. V lost 4 bases, J lost 1 base, and 6 bases stayed unmatched. CDR3 sequence reads: CASSTLTSGQETQYF. CDR3 in DNA: TGCGCCAGCAGCACCCTTACTAGCGGCCAAGAGACCCAGTACTTC.

The chain joins TRBV6-2 or TRBV6-3 to TRBJ2-7, with 11 nucleotides matching TRBD2. From germline, CDR1 is MNHEY and CDR2 SVGEGT. J was trimmed by 3 bases and V by 0 bases; bases with no gene match: 1. This CDR3 is built from 15 residues. CDR3 sequence reads: CASSYSTSGDYEQYF. The CDR3 DNA is TGTGCCAGCAGTTACTCGACTAGCGGGGACTACGAGCAGTACTTC.

This clonotype was seen many times. The chain employs TRBV6-5 and TRBJ1-3, with unresolved D. The CDR3 contains 13 residues. The germline V gene encodes CDR1 MNHEY and CDR2 SVGAGI. The V gene lost 2 bases and the J gene lost 8 bases, with 10 bases spanning the gap. CDR3 nucleotide sequence: TGTGCCAGCAGTTACCCCTCGGCGGACACCATATATTTT. Its protein product is CASSYPSADTIYF.

This chain joins TRBV18 and TRBJ1-4; 8 positions agree with TRBD1. This CDR3 comprises 16 residues. The junction had 7 bases not matched to a gene; V was cut back by 3 bases and J by 4 bases. In germline, CDR1 is KGHSH, CDR2 LQKENI. The CDR3 DNA reads TGTGCCAGCTCACCGCAACAGGGGGAGATTAATGAAAAACTGTTTTTT. This codes for CASSPQQGEINEKLFF.

This clonotype turned up a few times. DNA of the CDR3: TGCGCCAGCAGCTTCGGGACAGGGACGGGTTCACCCCTCCACTTT. Translated, it gives CASSFGTGTGSPLHF. The J gene is TRBJ1-6, the V gene TRBV5-1; 9 bases are a match to TRBD1. The CDR3 is 15 amino acids. J gave up 9 bases and V 2 bases, and 6 bases lay outside the gene matches. The germline V gene has CDR1 SGHRS and CDR2 YFSETQ.

The genes are TRBV7-6 and TRBJ2-1; tentatively, D is TRBD2 (6 bases). The length of the CDR3 is 16 residues. Germline assignment: CDR1 SGHVS and CDR2 FNYEAQ. Trimming removed 7 bases at V and 7 bases at J, with 23 bases between. The CDR3 region has the DNA TGTGCCAGCACCATCAAGGGAGCGGGCGGGGCTAATGAGCAGTTCTTC. Amino acid sequence: CASTIKGAGGANEQFF.

This clonotype is medium-sized within its sample. The rearrangement links TRBV6-5 to TRBJ1-1, with no clear D. Trimming cost V 6 bases and J 4 bases, with 12 bases left between them. This CDR3 contains 13 residues. Germline V gives CDR1 MNHEY, CDR2 SVGAGI. The CDR3 bases are TGTGCCAGCAGGTTAGGACTGAGCACTGAAGCTTTCTTT. This gives the protein CASRLGLSTEAFF.

The chain is built from TRBV5-4 and TRBJ2-7; 8 bases map to TRBD1. Trimming cost V 5 bases and J 3 bases; bases outside gene matches: 7. Per the germline V gene, CDR1 is SGHNT and CDR2 is YYREEE (reference sequence). This CDR3 is 14 amino acids long. For the CDR3, the DNA is TGTGCCAGCAGTTTAGGGACAGGAAACTACGAGCAGTACTTC. Translated, it gives CASSLGTGNYEQYF.

In this sample, this clonotype turned up a few times. This chain uses TRBV6-4 with TRBJ2-1; 11 bases align to TRBD1. The CDR3 consists of 15 residues. From germline, CDR1 is MRHNA and CDR2 SNTAGT. Trimming took 6 bases from V and 3 from J; bases not matched to a gene: 4. The CDR3 reads CASSPGTGGYNEQFF. In DNA form, the CDR3 reads TGTGCCAGCAGCCCCGGGACAGGGGGCTACAATGAGCAGTTCTTC.

In its sample, this clonotype is medium-sized. V is TRBV5-4 and J is TRBJ2-1; D perhaps matches TRBD1 (6 bases). Deletions cut 4 bases from V and 1 base from J, with 12 bases between. The CDR3 sequence is 15 residues long. In germline, CDR1 is SGHNT, CDR2 YYREEE (reference sequence). The CDR3 is CASSTRDKSYNEQFF. The CDR3 nucleotides read TGTGCCAGCAGCACCCGGGACAAATCCTACAATGAGCAGTTCTTC.

This clonotype is categorized as medium-sized. This rearrangement joins TRBV12-3 or TRBV12-4 to TRBJ2-3; 10 bases align to TRBD2. The CDR3 contains 15 residues. With 4 bases clipped from V and 7 bases from J, the junction kept 8 bases outside the gene matches. The chain's CDR3 is CASSSENSGGYTQYF. In nucleotides, the CDR3 is TGTGCCAGCAGTTCCGAAAATAGCGGGGGGTATACGCAGTATTTT.

V usage is TRBV6-5 and J usage is TRBJ1-4; 7 bases fit TRBD1. Germline V lookup: CDR1 MNHEY, CDR2 SVGAGI. V was clipped by 5 bases and J by 5 bases; unmatched bases: 11. CDR3 length equals 16 residues. For the CDR3, the DNA is TGTGCCAGCAGTACAGGGGCCTGGGGCCTAAATGAAAAACTGTTTTTT. This codes for CASSTGAWGLNEKLFF.